One sample yielded the 21 T cell receptor beta chains listed below, sequenced in a study of blood T cell repertoires in COVID-19. TCRdb keeps only in-frame clones here, not all; method: immunoSEQ multiplex PCR. The data show 150,000 to 200,000 clones, 84% seen once. The specimen sequenced was PBMCs or T cells enriched from blood (not recorded which). These receptors came from a man between 50 and 59 years old who had recovered from COVID-19.

The chain carries TRBV2 and TRBJ1-2, with unresolved D. CDR1 SNHLY and CDR2 FYNNEI come from the germline V gene. Deletions cut 4 bases from V and 0 bases from J, with 15 bases between. The CDR3 extends over 16 amino acids. The DNA of the CDR3 is TGTGCCAGCAGTGTTCTGGCAACACGAACTAACTATGGCTACACCTTC. The encoded protein is CASSVLATRTNYGYTF.

This chain links TRBV3-1 (or the pseudogene TRBV3-2) with TRBJ2-6; 9 nucleotides agree with TRBD1. V shed 4 bases, J shed 4 bases, and the junction held 8 bases outside the gene matches. The CDR3 runs 17 residues. The germline V gene encodes CDR1 LGHDT and CDR2 YNNKEL (reference sequence). The CDR3 nucleotides read TGTGCCAGCAGCCTCGGGACAGGGATCTCGGGGGCCAACGTCCTGACTTTC. It encodes CASSLGTGISGANVLTF.

This sequence joins TRBV2 and TRBJ1-1; D is ambiguous. This CDR3 spans 13 amino acids. V was pared by 8 bases and J by 5 bases, with 15 bases between. From germline, CDR1 is SNHLY and CDR2 FYNNEI. CDR3 bases: TGTGCCAGCCGAATGCGGGGAAGTACTGAAGCTTTCTTT. Translated, it gives CASRMRGSTEAFF.

The chain carries TRBV27 and TRBJ1-2, with a weak D call TRBD1 (6 bases). Trimming cost V 1 base and J 6 bases, with 15 bases left between them. Germline-derived CDR1 and CDR2 are MNHEY and SMNVEV (reference sequence). CDR3 size: 15 residues. This chain's CDR3 is CASSLFAGGGDGYTF. Here the CDR3 DNA reads TGTGCCAGCAGTTTATTTGCAGGAGGGGGGGATGGCTACACCTTC.

The rearrangement joins TRBV5-1 to TRBJ2-5; D may be TRBD1 (6 bases). The CDR3 is 13 amino acids. Trimming stripped 0 bases from V and 5 bases from J, with 8 bases between. Germline CDR1 is SGHRS and CDR2 is YFSETQ. The CDR3 DNA is TGCGCCAGCAGCTTGGACAGGGTGGAGACCCAGTACTTC. This encodes CASSLDRVETQYF.

This clone has a single count. The gene calls are TRBV4-1 and TRBJ1-1; D is unresolved. In germline, CDR1 is MGHRA, CDR2 YSYEKL. This CDR3 has 15 amino acids. Deletions cut 2 bases from V and 0 bases from J, with 10 bases between. Here the CDR3 reads CASSQYPSVNTEAFF. The CDR3 nucleotides are TGCGCCAGCAGCCAATATCCATCAGTGAACACTGAAGCTTTCTTT.

This chain joins TRBV28 and TRBJ1-2; TRBD1 aligns across 7 bases. Germline lookup yields CDR1 MDHEN and CDR2 SYDVKM. The J segment lost 7 bases and the V segment lost 1 base, leaving 9 bases of the junction unmatched. The length of the CDR3 is 15 residues. The DNA of the CDR3 is TGTGCCAGCAGTTTATTGGAAGGGGGCATTCGTGGCTACACCTTC. It is translated as CASSLLEGGIRGYTF.

This chain uses TRBV30 with TRBJ1-1; tentatively, D is TRBD1 (5 bases). The germline V gene encodes CDR1 GTSNPN and CDR2 SVGIG (reference sequence). Trimming shortened V by 2 bases and J by 1 base, and 11 bases separated the two germline ends. The CDR3 extends over 14 amino acids. In nucleotides, the CDR3 is TGTGCCTGGAGTCGAAGGAGGGGGAACACTGAAGCTTTCTTT. Encoded protein: CAWSRRRGNTEAFF.

The genes are TRBV5-4 and TRBJ1-2; TRBD1 might be the D (6 bases). The V end lost 4 bases, the J end lost 8 bases, and 18 bases lay between the germline ends. Germline-derived CDR1 and CDR2 are SGHNT and YYREEE (reference sequence). This CDR3 spans 14 amino acids. The CDR3 sequence: CASSVVVEGGGYTF. The CDR3 DNA is TGTGCCAGCAGCGTAGTTGTGGAAGGGGGAGGCTACACCTTC.

The chain employs TRBV4-1 and TRBJ1-3; 7 nucleotides agree with TRBD1. The germline CDR1 and CDR2 sequences are MGHRA and YSYEKL. J lost 5 bases, V lost 1 base, and 2 bases had no gene match. The CDR3 is made up of 14 amino acids. The CDR3 is CASSQGQGRNTIYF. In DNA form, the CDR3 reads TGCGCCAGCAGCCAAGGACAGGGTAGAAACACCATATATTTT.

The chain carries TRBV5-4 and TRBJ2-2; D unresolved. Germline V gives CDR1 SGHNT, CDR2 YYREEE (reference sequence). This CDR3 has 14 residues. V lost 3 bases and J 6 bases, leaving 12 bases between the germline ends. CDR3 in DNA: TGTGCCAGCAGCTCAGCTATGCGGCCCGGGGAGCTGTTTTTT. It specifies CASSSAMRPGELFF.

This clone showed up just a few times. The V gene is TRBV3-1 (or the pseudogene TRBV3-2), the J gene TRBJ2-6, with TRBD1 identical over 11 bases. The CDR3 runs 21 residues. Germline CDR1 and CDR2: LGHDT and YNNKEL (reference sequence). Trimming removed 0 bases from V and 3 bases from J; junction bases left unmatched: 13. CDR3 protein: CASSQEAGFGTGGIGANVLTF. DNA for the CDR3: TGTGCCAGCAGCCAAGAGGCTGGTTTCGGGACAGGGGGAATTGGGGCCAACGTCCTGACTTTC.

This rearrangement joins TRBV7-2 to TRBJ1-3, with 8 bases fitting TRBD1. Germline loops: CDR1 SGHTA, CDR2 FQGNSA. Losses at the gene ends were 5 bases for V and 1 base for J; bases not matched to a gene: 4. The length of the CDR3 is 15 residues. CDR3 nucleotide sequence: TGTGCCAGCAGCGCCAGGGACAGGTCTGGAAACACCATATATTTT. It yields the protein CASSARDRSGNTIYF.

V gene TRBV3-1 (or the pseudogene TRBV3-2) combines with J gene TRBJ2-1; 12 positions agree with TRBD2. This CDR3 contains 18 residues. Germline V lookup: CDR1 LGHDT, CDR2 YNNKEL (reference sequence). V was pared by 6 bases and J by 0 bases, with 9 bases of the junction left unmatched. The CDR3 is CASRQGLAGGSSYNEQFF. The DNA of the CDR3 is TGTGCCAGCAGACAGGGCCTAGCGGGGGGGAGCTCCTACAATGAGCAGTTCTTC.

The chain joins TRBV3-1 (or the pseudogene TRBV3-2) to TRBJ2-1; 8 positions match TRBD2. V shed 4 bases and J 8 bases; nucleotides not matched to a gene: 4. The CDR3 consists of 13 residues. The germline CDR1 and CDR2 sequences are LGHDT and YNNKEL (reference sequence). The CDR3 nucleotides read TGTGCCAGCAGCCGCGGGGGGCCCTATGAGCAGTTCTTC. This gives the protein CASSRGGPYEQFF.

The CDR3 DNA reads TGTGCCTGGAGCCGGGAGGGGGGGCCTCGGAATGAGCAGTTCTTC. This encodes CAWSREGGPRNEQFF. The V and J genes are TRBV30 and TRBJ2-1; 8 bases align to TRBD2. Germline V gene sequence: CDR1 GTSNPN, CDR2 SVGIG (reference sequence). Trimming at V came to 3 bases and at J to 7 bases, leaving 11 bases not matched to a gene. This CDR3 spans 15 amino acids.

This clone appeared once. The chain joins TRBV11-2 to TRBJ1-4, with D tentatively TRBD1 (6 bases). V gave up 2 bases and J gave up 2 bases, with 12 bases separating them. This CDR3 comprises 16 residues. Germline V gene sequence: CDR1 SGHAT, CDR2 FQNNGV. The CDR3, as DNA: TGTGCCAGCAGCTTACCTCCAGGGGCCACTAATGAAAAACTGTTTTTT. It is translated as CASSLPPGATNEKLFF.

The chain recombines TRBV5-1 with TRBJ2-7; D unclear. CDR1 is SGHRS and CDR2 is YFSETQ in the germline V gene. The CDR3 extends over 14 amino acids. The V gene lost 0 bases and the J gene lost 1 base, with 8 bases spanning the gap. The CDR3 coding sequence is TGCGCCAGCAGCTTGGTGAGAGGTTCCTACGAGCAGTACTTC. It encodes CASSLVRGSYEQYF.

CDR3 in DNA: TGTGCCAGCAGTCCTCAGGGTGTTACGAGGTATGGCTACACCTTC. Encoded protein: CASSPQGVTRYGYTF. The chain has TRBV6-5 and TRBJ1-2; D is perhaps TRBD1 (5 bases). Trimming cost V 5 bases and J 5 bases, with 18 bases left between them. The CDR3 runs 15 residues. Germline CDR1 is MNHEY and CDR2 is SVGAGI.

The chain has TRBV18 and TRBJ1-2; TRBD1 matches 8 bases. Unmatched junction bases numbered 10, after V lost 3 bases and J lost 1 base. Germline loops: CDR1 KGHSH, CDR2 LQKENI. This CDR3 region has 17 residues. CDR3 in amino acids: CASSPYPTGVVNYGYTF. CDR3 bases: TGTGCCAGCTCACCTTATCCGACAGGGGTAGTTAACTATGGCTACACCTTC. The whole variable domain, filled in from reference TRBV18 and TRBJ1-2, reads NAGVMQNPRHLVRRRGQEARLRCSPMKGHSHVYWYRQLPEEGLKFMVYLQKENIIDESGMPKERFSAEFPKEGPSILRIQQVVRGDSAAYFCASSPYPTGVVNYGYTFGSGTRLTVV.

This chain uses TRBV2 with TRBJ1-2, with a possible D match to TRBD1 (5 bases). V lost 5 bases, J lost 4 bases, and 14 bases lay in between. Germline lookup yields CDR1 SNHLY and CDR2 FYNNEI. There are 14 residues in the CDR3. CDR3 sequence reads: CASSPGGDGYGYTF. The CDR3 bases are TGTGCCAGCAGTCCAGGAGGGGACGGCTATGGCTACACCTTC.